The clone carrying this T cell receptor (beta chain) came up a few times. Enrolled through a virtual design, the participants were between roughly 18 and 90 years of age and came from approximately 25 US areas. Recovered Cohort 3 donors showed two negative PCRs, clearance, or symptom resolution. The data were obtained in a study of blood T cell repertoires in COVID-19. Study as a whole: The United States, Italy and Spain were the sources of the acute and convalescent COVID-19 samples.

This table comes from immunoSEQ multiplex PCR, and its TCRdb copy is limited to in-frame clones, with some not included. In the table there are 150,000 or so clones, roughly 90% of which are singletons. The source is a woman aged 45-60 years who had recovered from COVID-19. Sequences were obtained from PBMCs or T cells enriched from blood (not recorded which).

The CDR3 DNA reads as TGCAGCTCCCGGGGAGGACACCCGAACCAAGAGACCCAGTACTTC. This encodes CSSRGGHPNQETQYF. This chain joins TRBV29-1 and TRBJ2-5, with D possibly matching TRBD2 (6 bases). The CDR3 contains 15 residues. V was cut by 8 bases and J by 0 bases, with 19 bases left in between. The germline gives CDR1 SQVTM, CDR2 ANQGSEA.